The source of this T cell receptor (beta chain) is a study of glioma-infiltrating T cells. Broader study findings: Above-expected tissue-blood divergence occurred in all gliomas, most in low-grade ones. Very few CDR3 sequences were shared between tissue and blood.

This clonotype was recorded at least ten times. The antigen is undetermined. The V gene's germline CDR1 is SGHRS and CDR2 YFSETQ. CDR3 size: 15 residues. V lost 4 bases and J 2 bases, leaving 15 bases between the germline ends. Using RNA template, CDR3s of TCR alpha and beta were amplified with iRepertoire arm-PCR. For one-step reverse transcription and amplification, about 90-450 ng of tissue mRNA or PBMC total RNA was used. From the multiplex PCR reads, TCRdb called clonotypes with MiXCR, one entry per CDR3 protein. The sample has about 5,400 distinct CDR3 sequences; about 45% are singletons. This receptor was obtained from a human donor with low-grade glioma or glioblastoma, undergoing nonglioma brain surgery, or in good health (not recorded which). This sequence joins TRBV5-1 and TRBJ2-5; a possible D gene is TRBD1 (5 bases). The sequenced material came from glioma tissue, nonneoplastic brain tissue, or PBMCs (not recorded which). CDR3 region: CASSRAGLIQETQYF. The CDR3 coding sequence is TGCGCCAGCAGCCGGGCAGGGCTAATTCAAGAGACCCAGTACTTC.